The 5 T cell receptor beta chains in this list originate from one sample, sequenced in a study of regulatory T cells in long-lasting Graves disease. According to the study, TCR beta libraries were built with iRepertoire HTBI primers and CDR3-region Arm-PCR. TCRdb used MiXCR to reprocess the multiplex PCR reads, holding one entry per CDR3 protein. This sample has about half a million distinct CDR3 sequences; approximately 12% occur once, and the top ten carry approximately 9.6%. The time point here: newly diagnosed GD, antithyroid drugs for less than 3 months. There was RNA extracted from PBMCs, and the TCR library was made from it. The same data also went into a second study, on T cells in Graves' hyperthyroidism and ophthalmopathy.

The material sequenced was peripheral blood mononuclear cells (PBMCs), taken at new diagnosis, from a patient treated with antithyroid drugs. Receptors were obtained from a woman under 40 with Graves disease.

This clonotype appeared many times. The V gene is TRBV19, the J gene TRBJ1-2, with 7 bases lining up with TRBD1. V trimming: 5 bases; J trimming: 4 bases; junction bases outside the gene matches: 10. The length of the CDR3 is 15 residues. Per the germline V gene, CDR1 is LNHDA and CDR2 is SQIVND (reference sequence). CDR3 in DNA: TGTGCCAGTAGTCAAACACAGGGGTCGAGCTATGGCTACACCTTC. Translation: CASSQTQGSSYGYTF.

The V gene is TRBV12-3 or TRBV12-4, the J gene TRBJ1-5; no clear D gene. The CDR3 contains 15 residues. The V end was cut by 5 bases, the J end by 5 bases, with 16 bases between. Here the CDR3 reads CASSTSGAPDQPQHF. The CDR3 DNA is TGTGCCAGCAGTACTTCCGGTGCCCCAGATCAGCCCCAGCATTTT.

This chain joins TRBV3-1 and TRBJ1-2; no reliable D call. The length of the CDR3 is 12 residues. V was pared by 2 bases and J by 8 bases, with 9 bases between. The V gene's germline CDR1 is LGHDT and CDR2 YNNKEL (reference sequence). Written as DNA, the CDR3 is TGTGCCAGCAGCCAAACCGATGGAGGCTACACCTTC. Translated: CASSQTDGGYTF. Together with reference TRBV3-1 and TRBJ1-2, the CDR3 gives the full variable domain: DTAVSQTPKYLVTQMGNDKSIKCEQNLGHDTMYWYKQDSKKFLKIMFSYNNKELIINETVPNRFSPKSPDKAHLNLHINSLELGDSAVYFCASSQTDGGYTFGSGTRLTVV.

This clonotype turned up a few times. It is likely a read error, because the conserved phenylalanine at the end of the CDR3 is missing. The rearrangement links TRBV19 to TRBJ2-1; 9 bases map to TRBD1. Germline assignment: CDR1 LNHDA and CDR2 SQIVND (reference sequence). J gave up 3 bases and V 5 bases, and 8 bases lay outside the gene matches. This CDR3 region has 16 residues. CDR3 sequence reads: CASSRYRGRNYNEQFS. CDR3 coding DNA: TGTGCCAGTAGTCGATACAGGGGGCGCAACTACAATGAGCAGTTCTCC.

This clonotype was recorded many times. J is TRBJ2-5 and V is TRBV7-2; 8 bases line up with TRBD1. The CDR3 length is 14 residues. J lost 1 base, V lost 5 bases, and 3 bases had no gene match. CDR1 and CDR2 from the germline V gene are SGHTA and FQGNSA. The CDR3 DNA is TGTGCCAGCAGCGGGACAGGAGTCCAAGAGACCCAGTACTTC. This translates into CASSGTGVQETQYF.